The next 14 T cell receptor beta chains were all read from a single sample in a study of tumor-infiltrating lymphocytes in primary liver carcinoma. It was unsorted whole blood that yielded blood RNA, and germline DNA was also extracted. TCR beta cDNA was prepared out of roughly 0.45 ug total RNA by means of a constant-region primer. Libraries covering TCR beta were generated through three nested multiplex PCR rounds (using a slightly modified ARM-PCR). The study ran its first two PCR rounds for 9 to 10 cycles each, using TRBV1-TRBV30 forward primers and a C-beta reverse primer. TCRdb re-called the multiplex PCR reads through MiXCR, storing one row per CDR3 protein. The sample contains about 200,000 distinct CDR3 sequences, less than 65% of which appear only once. The sequenced material came from peripheral blood. All receptors come from a woman aged 55-75 years with primary liver carcinoma and hepatitis B virus infection.

The chain employs TRBV4-1 and TRBJ2-2; D call uncertain. This CDR3 is 18 amino acids long. CDR1 and CDR2 from the germline V gene are MGHRA and YSYEKL. Trimming shortened V by 0 bases and J by 6 bases, and 20 bases separated the two germline ends. The CDR3 nucleotides are TGCGCCAGCAGCCAAGATGGCCAAGGGTTCCTAAACGCCGGGGAGCTGTTTTTT. This translates into CASSQDGQGFLNAGELFF.

The chain joins TRBV5-1 to TRBJ1-6; the match to TRBD1 covers 8 bases. This CDR3 contains 14 residues. Germline-derived CDR1 and CDR2 are SGHRS and YFSETQ. Trimming at V came to 0 bases and at J to 7 bases, leaving 0 bases not matched to a gene. The CDR3 sequence is CASSLGQGNSPLHF. In nucleotides, the CDR3 is TGCGCCAGCAGCTTGGGACAGGGGAATTCACCCCTCCACTTT.

Concerning this clonotype: A read error is possible here, since a much larger clone lies one base away. J is TRBJ2-5 and V is TRBV14; no clear D gene. The CDR3 spans 16 residues. CDR1 and CDR2 (germline): SGHDN, FVKESK. This CDR3 reads CNTTKGTGEAWETQYF. The CDR3 nucleotides are TGCAACACTACGAAGGGCACTGGTGAAGCTTGGGAGACCCAGTACTTC.

About this clonotype: A junction end diverges from the germline sequence, so it may reflect a read error. The chain couples TRBV11-1 to TRBJ2-4; possibly TRBD1 for D (6 bases). CDR1 and CDR2 (germline): SGHAT, FQDESV (reference sequence). This CDR3 has 16 amino acids. CDR3 in amino acids: CARSPNSRGGENIQYF. For the CDR3, the DNA is TGTGCCAGAAGCCCAAACTCCAGGGGTGGGGAAAATATTCAGTACTTC. The whole variable domain, filled in from reference TRBV11-1 and TRBJ2-4, reads EAEVAQSPRYKITEKSQAVAFWCDPISGHATLYWYRQILGQGPELLVQFQDESVVDDSQLPKDRFSAERLKGVDSTLKIQPAELGDSAMYLCARSPNSRGGENIQYFGAGTRLSVL.

About this clonotype itself: Given a much more abundant clone one base away, this may be a read error. The chain is built from TRBV11-2 and TRBJ2-6; a weak D match, TRBD1 (6 bases). This CDR3 is 16 amino acids long. CDR1 is SGHAT and CDR2 is FQNNGV in the germline V gene. V was pared by 11 bases and J by 1 base, with 18 bases between. This CDR3 reads CAGGLVGGSGANVLTF. The DNA for the CDR3 is TGTGCCGGCGGCTTAGTAGGGGGTTCTGGGGCCAACGTCCTGACTTTC.

Concerning this clonotype itself: The junction does not match germline at one end; this may be a read error. The chain is built from TRBV5-6 and TRBJ2-7; 7 nucleotides match TRBD1. Germline CDR1 reads SGHDT; CDR2 reads YYEEEE. This CDR3 contains 14 residues. The CDR3 DNA sequence: TGTGCCAGCAGCGCCTGGGACAGACCCTACGAGAAGTACTTC. Its translation is CASSAWDRPYEKYF.

Remarks on this clonotype: This may arise from a read error, as a much more abundant clone is one base away. The chain couples TRBV5-4 to TRBJ2-2; weak D call: TRBD1 (6 bases). The CDR3 has 16 amino acids. Germline values: CDR1 SGHNT, CDR2 YYREEE (reference sequence). V dropped 4 bases and J dropped 10 bases, with 23 bases sitting between them. The CDR3 DNA reads TGTGCCAGCAGCCCCGGCAGGGGTCCAGTCGGCGCGGAGCTGTTTTTT. Protein product: CASSPGRGPVGAELFF.

At least ten counts were recorded for this clonotype. V is TRBV10-3 and J is TRBJ2-7; TRBD2 might be the D (6 bases). V was cut by 0 bases and J by 1 base, with 13 bases left in between. Germline-derived CDR1 and CDR2 are ENHRY and SYGVKD. The CDR3 consists of 16 residues. The CDR3 is CAISESILGGSYEQYF. As DNA, the CDR3 is TGTGCCATCAGTGAGTCGATCCTCGGGGGTTCCTACGAGCAGTACTTC.

As concerns this clonotype: A much larger clone sits a single nucleotide away, making a read error possible. The chain joins TRBV6-5 to TRBJ2-7, with unresolved D. Trimming cost V 0 bases and J 6 bases, with 15 bases left between them. This CDR3 has 15 residues. CDR1 is MNHEY and CDR2 is SVGAGI in the germline V gene. The CDR3, as DNA: TGTGCCAGCAGTTACTCTTCCCGGCTGGCCTTCGAGCAGTACTTC. Residues: CASSYSSRLAFEQYF.

This clonotype was seen a few times. The chain combines TRBV5-6 with TRBJ2-1, with 7 bases matching TRBD1. J lost 0 bases, V lost 0 bases, and 3 bases had no gene match. The germline V gene encodes CDR1 SGHDT and CDR2 YYEEEE. The length of the CDR3 is 16 residues. The CDR3 region is CASSLATGVSYNEQFF. For the CDR3, the DNA is TGTGCCAGCAGCTTGGCCACAGGGGTCTCCTACAATGAGCAGTTCTTC.

With regard to this clonotype: One junction end disagrees with the germline gene, perhaps due to a read error. The V gene is TRBV29-1, the J gene TRBJ2-7, with D perhaps matching TRBD1 (5 bases). The length of the CDR3 is 13 residues. Germline loops: CDR1 SQVTM, CDR2 ANQGSEA. CDR3 amino acids: CSTRKGRSYEKYF. Written as DNA, the CDR3 is TGCAGCACCCGTAAGGGGCGTTCCTACGAGAAGTACTTC.

Notes on this clonotype: An end of the junction does not agree with germline; a read error may underlie this. The V gene is TRBV11-2, the J gene TRBJ2-1, with D uncertain. The CDR3 has 15 residues. Germline V lookup: CDR1 SGHAT, CDR2 FQNNGV. The CDR3 reads CASNPADNSYNGQFF. The CDR3 bases are TGTGCCAGCAACCCCGCTGACAACTCCTACAATGGGCAGTTCTTC.

This CDR3 is CASSSRGARTMVNEQFF. Written as DNA, the CDR3 is TGTGCCAGCAGCTCCCGAGGGGCGCGGACCATGGTCAATGAGCAGTTCTTC. The chain has TRBV11-3 and TRBJ2-1; D may correspond to TRBD1 or TRBD2 (5 bases each). The ends were cut back, 4 bases at V and 6 bases at J, with 22 bases in the middle. This CDR3 region has 17 residues. In germline, CDR1 is SGHNT, CDR2 YENEEA.

The chain is built from TRBV11-2 and TRBJ2-4; D possibly uses TRBD1 or TRBD2 (5 bases each). Germline CDR1 and CDR2: SGHAT and FQNNGV. V gave up 1 base and J gave up 8 bases, with 15 bases separating them. The CDR3 has 15 amino acids. This CDR3 reads CASSLGGWGCDIQYF. The CDR3 nucleotides are TGTGCCAGCAGCTTAGGTGGCTGGGGGTGCGACATTCAGTACTTC.